Detailed here is one T cell receptor beta chain. What it recognizes is unknown. The V gene's germline CDR1 is KGHSH and CDR2 LQKENI. Trimming took 3 bases from V and 7 from J; bases not matched to a gene: 12. CDR3 length equals 16 residues. This record comes from a study of T cell responses to AZD1222 COVID-19 vaccine. Study-wide points: The study reported that nearly half of spike-specific TCRs target unmutated variant regions. Among the donors, most were white British and more were female, and clonal diversity was possibly underestimated. The study found vaccine-associated CD4 TCRs spanning spike, dominant at 160-218 and 743-854. Without day 14 samples, only post-peak T cell repertoires were studied.

The assay was immunoSEQ multiplex PCR, and TCRdb's table has in-frame clones only and misses some. Among 200,000 to 250,000 clones listed, around 93% were seen once. The gene calls are TRBV18 and TRBJ2-1; 7 bases are a match to TRBD1. The clonotype originates from an adult in good health. Specimen: peripheral blood, collected on day 0 of MenACWY control vaccination. The DNA for the CDR3 is TGTGCCAGCTCACCCAGACAGACACAGGGGTTGAATGAGCAGTTCTTC. Amino acids: CASSPRQTQGLNEQFF.